Shown below are 18 T cell receptor beta chains from a single sample sequenced in a study of blood T cell repertoires in COVID-19. Only in-frame clones appear in the TCRdb table, and some are missing; sequencing was by immunoSEQ multiplex PCR. The profile shows 30,000 to 40,000 clones, around 74% of them singletons. The specimen sequenced was peripheral blood. The source of these receptors is a man between 65 and 85 years old with COVID-19, enrolled during active disease.

This clone was counted a few times. The chain has TRBV7-8 and TRBJ1-1, with TRBD1 as a possible D gene (6 bases). The CDR3 has 15 residues. Trimming left V 5 bases short and J 4 bases short, with 17 bases between. Germline assignment: CDR1 SGHVS and CDR2 FQNEAQ. The CDR3 DNA reads TGTGCCAGCAGCCCACCGACGTTGGGGGCCACTGAAGCTTTCTTT. Its protein product is CASSPPTLGATEAFF.

The V call is TRBV18, the J call TRBJ2-2; tentative D call: TRBD2 (5 bases). From germline, CDR1 is KGHSH and CDR2 LQKENI. Trimming pared 3 bases from V and 7 bases from J, leaving 15 bases between. The CDR3 consists of 15 residues. The CDR3 region is CASSPRRGPSGELFF. CDR3 bases: TGTGCCAGCTCACCCCGTAGAGGGCCCAGCGGGGAGCTGTTTTTT.

This clone was observed once. The chain joins TRBV6-6 to TRBJ2-1, with TRBD1 identical over 7 bases. CDR3 size: 13 residues. V was clipped by 6 bases and J by 2 bases; unmatched bases: 1. Germline lookup yields CDR1 MNHNY and CDR2 SVGAGI (reference sequence). CDR3 sequence: CASRQGTYNEQFF. The CDR3 nucleotides are TGTGCCAGCAGACAGGGGACCTACAATGAGCAGTTCTTC.

The V call is TRBV18, the J call TRBJ1-6; D gene ambiguous. From germline, CDR1 is KGHSH and CDR2 LQKENI. The CDR3 totals 14 residues. With 3 bases removed from V and 7 bases from J, the gap between germline ends came to 10 bases. DNA of the CDR3: TGTGCCAGCTCACCTGGCAGGCAGAATTCACCCCTCCACTTT. Translated, it gives CASSPGRQNSPLHF. Drawing the rest from reference TRBV18 and TRBJ1-6, the complete variable domain is NAGVMQNPRHLVRRRGQEARLRCSPMKGHSHVYWYRQLPEEGLKFMVYLQKENIIDESGMPKERFSAEFPKEGPSILRIQQVVRGDSAAYFCASSPGRQNSPLHFGNGTRLTVT.

The rearrangement uses TRBV6-2 or TRBV6-3 and TRBJ2-3; 7 bases agree with TRBD2. The CDR3 consists of 15 residues. Germline CDR1 and CDR2: MNHEY and SVGEGT. J lost 2 bases, V lost 2 bases, and 4 bases had no gene match. The CDR3 DNA is TGTGCCAGCAGTTACCATGCGGGGGACACAGATACGCAGTATTTT. As protein: CASSYHAGDTDTQYF.

The J gene is TRBJ1-5, the V gene TRBV6-5; TRBD1 matches 8 bases. After removal of 6 bases from V and 0 bases from J, the junction contained 4 bases not matched to a gene. CDR3 length equals 15 residues. Germline values: CDR1 MNHEY, CDR2 SVGAGI. DNA for the CDR3: TGTGCCAGCAGCAAACAGGGGGGTAGCAATCAGCCCCAGCATTTT. Its protein is CASSKQGGSNQPQHF.

The CDR3 coding sequence is TGTGCCAGCAGCTTAGGGACAGGGATTGGCGAGCAGTACTTC. This gives the protein CASSLGTGIGEQYF. The chain is built from TRBV11-2 and TRBJ2-7; TRBD1 matches 8 bases. This CDR3 contains 14 residues. The ends lost 1 base at V and 6 bases at J; junction bases unmatched: 5. Germline V CDR1 and CDR2: SGHAT, FQNNGV.

The V call is TRBV6-6, the J call TRBJ2-2; 9 nucleotides match TRBD1. J gave up 5 bases and V 2 bases, and 3 bases lay outside the gene matches. Germline V gene sequence: CDR1 MNHNY, CDR2 SVGAGI (reference sequence). CDR3 length equals 15 residues. CDR3 DNA sequence: TGTGCCAGCAGTTACACCGGACAGGGGACCGGGGAGCTGTTTTTT. It codes for CASSYTGQGTGELFF.

The chain uses TRBV3-1 (or the pseudogene TRBV3-2) and TRBJ2-7, with 7 bases fitting TRBD1. The length of the CDR3 is 14 residues. V lost 6 bases, J lost 2 bases, and 7 bases stayed unmatched. Germline CDR1 reads LGHDT; CDR2 reads YNNKEL (reference sequence). CDR3 protein: CASSTGTVPYEQYF. CDR3 bases: TGTGCCAGCAGTACCGGGACAGTACCCTACGAGCAGTACTTC.

This rearrangement joins TRBV7-2 to TRBJ1-5; D ambiguous. The germline gives CDR1 SGHTA, CDR2 FQGNSA. Trimming cost V 6 bases and J 0 bases, with 9 bases left between them. This CDR3 is 14 amino acids long. The CDR3, as DNA: TGTGCCAGCAGAGCACCAAATAGCAATCAGCCCCAGCATTTT. This gives the protein CASRAPNSNQPQHF.

The chain combines TRBV7-2 with TRBJ1-2; the match to TRBD1 covers 8 bases. The junction had 10 bases not matched to a gene; V was cut back by 5 bases and J by 5 bases. The CDR3 consists of 15 residues. CDR1 is SGHTA, CDR2 FQGNSA, per germline. CDR3 protein: CASSSGQGGFYGYTF. The CDR3 region has the DNA TGTGCCAGCAGCAGCGGACAGGGAGGGTTTTATGGCTACACCTTC.

The chain combines TRBV2 with TRBJ1-4; D unresolved. Germline V gives CDR1 SNHLY, CDR2 FYNNEI. Trimming took off 6 bases at V and 0 bases at J, with 8 bases between the two ends. This CDR3 spans 14 amino acids. The CDR3 coding sequence is TGTGCCAGCAGATCGGGAGCAACTAATGAAAAACTGTTTTTT. Amino acid sequence: CASRSGATNEKLFF. The whole variable domain, remainder taken from reference TRBV2 and TRBJ1-4, is EPEVTQTPSHQVTQMGQEVILRCVPISNHLYFYWYRQILGQKVEFLVSFYNNEISEKSEIFDDQFSVERPDGSNFTLKIRSTKLEDSAMYFCASRSGATNEKLFFGSGTQLSVL.

J is TRBJ1-3 and V is TRBV2; 8 nucleotides align to TRBD1. The ends lost 5 bases at V and 0 bases at J; junction bases unmatched: 3. CDR1 SNHLY and CDR2 FYNNEI come from the germline V gene. The CDR3 totals 15 residues. The CDR3 bases are TGTGCCAGCAGTTATACAGGGGGCTCTGGAAACACCATATATTTT. Translated: CASSYTGGSGNTIYF.

The chain combines TRBV2 with TRBJ2-2; a weak D match, TRBD1 (5 bases). This CDR3 has 13 residues. Germline loops: CDR1 SNHLY, CDR2 FYNNEI. With 6 bases removed from V and 1 base from J, the gap between germline ends came to 6 bases. For the CDR3, the DNA is TGTGCCAGCAGAGGGGAGAACACCGGGGAGCTGTTTTTT. Protein sequence: CASRGENTGELFF.

V gene TRBV4-1 combines with J gene TRBJ2-1; 7 positions agree with TRBD1. V lost 5 bases, J lost 2 bases, and 6 bases stayed unmatched. CDR1 MGHRA and CDR2 YSYEKL come from the germline V gene. The CDR3 is 15 amino acids. Here the CDR3 DNA reads TGCGCCAGCAGCTACACAGGGGCTACCTACAATGAGCAGTTCTTC. It is translated as CASSYTGATYNEQFF.

This chain joins TRBV28 and TRBJ1-5, with D uncertain. The CDR3 has 17 amino acids. Germline CDR1 MDHEN, CDR2 SYDVKM. V lost 1 base, J lost 4 bases, and 17 bases lay in between. The CDR3 DNA reads as TGTGCCAGCAGTTTATCTACGACCTCCGCGAGGAATCAGCCCCAGCATTTT. As protein: CASSLSTTSARNQPQHF.

This clone was counted a single time. This sequence joins TRBV4-3 and TRBJ1-6; D may be TRBD1 (6 bases). V was shortened by 4 bases and J by 10 bases, with 14 bases between the two germline ends. Germline CDR1 LGHNA, CDR2 YSLEER. The CDR3 contains 14 residues. The CDR3 coding sequence is TGCGCCAGCAGCCGGGACAAGGGAGGGTCACCCCTCCACTTT. This codes for CASSRDKGGSPLHF.

V gene TRBV3-1 (or the pseudogene TRBV3-2) combines with J gene TRBJ2-1; D ambiguous. V lost 0 bases, J lost 9 bases, and 9 bases lay in between. CDR1 and CDR2 from the germline V gene are LGHDT and YNNKEL (reference sequence). The CDR3 runs 13 residues. For the CDR3, the DNA is TGTGCCAGCAGCCAAGATTTTCTGAGTGAGCAGTTCTTC. Translated, it gives CASSQDFLSEQFF.